This T cell receptor (beta chain) was sequenced during a study of CD8+ T cells in alopecia areata. Turning to the study itself: Once tofacitinib had been taken for 6 to 18 months, 6 months off drug followed.

It was cDNA, reverse transcribed from extracted RNA, that served as the sequencing template. Generated by immunoSEQ multiplex PCR, the TCRdb table keeps only in-frame clones and is missing some. The sample lists roughly 65,000 clones, approximately 46% seen once, with 17% in the top ten. The sequence was collected from a human donor with alopecia areata. Material: CD8+ T cells sorted from blood, obtained at week 0.

CDR3: CASEGPADYEQYF. The CDR3 bases are TGTGCCAGCGAGGGCCCCGCCGACTACGAGCAGTACTTC. V and J are TRBV7-9 and TRBJ2-7, with D maybe TRBD2 (5 bases). CDR3 length: 13 residues. Looked up from germline, CDR1 is SEHNR and CDR2 is FQNEAQ (reference sequence). The V and J ends lost 8 bases and 3 bases respectively, with 14 bases between them.